A selection of T cell receptor beta chains follows, all from one sample in a study of circulating and synovial CD4+ cells in juvenile arthritis. Produced via immunoSEQ multiplex PCR; TCRdb's table is partial and in-frame only. The sample includes 30,000 to 40,000 clones, just under 97% of them seen just once. The sample was CD4+ T cells from blood. The receptors were gathered from a human donor with juvenile idiopathic arthritis. CDR3s include the opening cysteine and the closing phenylalanine or tryptophan. The order of the fields is J gene, V gene, D gene, CDR3 DNA, CDR3 protein. A D gene is named only where the DNA matches it firmly.

TRBJ2-3	TRBV30	.	TGTGCCTGGAGTGTACGGACTTTCAGCACAGATACGCAGTATTTT	CAWSVRTFSTDTQYF
TRBJ1-1	TRBV28	TRBD1	TGTGCCAGCAGTCCTCACGGGACAGGCGGCACTGAAGCTTTCTTT	CASSPHGTGGTEAFF
TRBJ2-3	TRBV4-1	TRBD2	TGCGCCAGCAGCCAAAGGGGGACTAGCGGGGCCAGCACAGATACGCAGTATTTT	CASSQRGTSGASTDTQYF
TRBJ1-5	TRBV30	.	TGTGCCTGGAGTGTACGGGAGAATCAGCCCCAGCATTTT	CAWSVRENQPQHF
TRBJ2-1	TRBV28	TRBD1	TGTGCCAGCAGTGACGCCGGGACAGGCTCCTACAATGAGCAGTTCTTC	CASSDAGTGSYNEQFF
TRBJ2-1	TRBV19	TRBD1	TGTGCCAGTAGTATAGCAACCGGGACAGGGATCCATGAGCAGTTCTTC	CASSIATGTGIHEQFF
TRBJ1-5	TRBV28	TRBD1	TGTGCCAGCAGTCCGGGACAGGGGGCGCGTGTCTATCAGCCCCAGCATTTT	CASSPGQGARVYQPQHF
TRBJ2-3	TRBV28	TRBD2	TGTGCCAGCAGTCAGGGACTAGCGGCCAACACAGATACGCAGTATTTT	CASSQGLAANTDTQYF
TRBJ1-5	TRBV11-2	.	TGTGCCAGCAGCTTAGGAGATCAGCCCCAGCATTTT	CASSLGDQPQHF
TRBJ2-1	TRBV6-1	TRBD1	TGTGCCAGCAGTGGTCCGGTAGTGAGGGGGCGCGGTGAGCAGTTCTTC	CASSGPVVRGRGEQFF
TRBJ1-6	TRBV15	.	TGTGCCACCAGCATACACAGGGCCTATAATTCCCCCCTCCACTTT	CATSIHRAYNSPLHF
TRBJ2-5	TRBV5-1	.	TGCGCCAGCAGCTTGGGGCTAGCCCCAGAGACCCAGTACTTC	CASSLGLAPETQYF
TRBJ1-4	TRBV23-1	.	TGCGCCAGCAGCTATTCCGGCTTGGGGCGGGGTTGGGAGAAACTGTTTTTT	CASSYSGLGRGWEKLFF
TRBJ2-3	TRBV7-6	.	TGTGCCAGCAGCTTAGGGGCAGGGGTCACAGATACGCAGTATTTT	CASSLGAGVTDTQYF
TRBJ1-1	TRBV9	.	TGTGCCAGCAGCGTAAACACCTTGAACACTGAAGCTTTCTTT	CASSVNTLNTEAFF
TRBJ2-7	TRBV19	TRBD2	TGTGCCAGTAGTATCAGCGGGAGCTGGTCCTACGAGCAGTACTTC	CASSISGSWSYEQYF
TRBJ1-2	TRBV5-6	.	TGTGCCAGCAGCATACCGGGACACGGATACGATGGCTACACCTTC	CASSIPGHGYDGYTF
TRBJ1-2	TRBV28	TRBD1	TGTGCCAGCAGAATCCAGGGGACAGGGAACTATGGCTACACCTTC	CASRIQGTGNYGYTF
TRBJ1-5	TRBV28	TRBD1	TGTGCCAGCAGCCCCGGACAGGGCCATCAGCCCCAGCATTTT	CASSPGQGHQPQHF
TRBJ2-5	TRBV6-1	TRBD2	TGTGCCAGCAGTGCTGGGACTAGCGGGAGTGAGACCCAGTACTTC	CASSAGTSGSETQYF
TRBJ2-5	TRBV4-1	.	TGCGCCAGCAGCCATGCGCCCCTGGAGGGGGAGACCCAGTACTTC	CASSHAPLEGETQYF